This is a list of T cell receptor beta chains from one sample in a study of blood T cell repertoires in COVID-19. Assay: immunoSEQ multiplex PCR; the TCRdb copy retains only in-frame clones and omits some. The table records 220,000 or so clones, roughly 86% of them present only once. Sample: peripheral blood. These receptors were collected from a woman between 50 and 59 years old with COVID-19, enrolled during active disease. Both conserved end residues are part of each CDR3. D genes are given only for firm matches. Size tells how often a clone was seen (once, few, many) or the class of an expanded clone, and some rows leave it out.

j_call: TRBJ1-2
d_call: -
v_call: TRBV19
cdr3_length: 13
clone_size: -
cdr3_aa: CASSIRRNYGYTF
cdr3_nt: TGTGCCAGTAGTATTCGCAGAAACTATGGCTACACCTTC

j_call: TRBJ1-1
d_call: -
v_call: TRBV28
cdr3_length: 16
clone_size: few
cdr3_aa: CASSSLDRFRDTEAFF
cdr3_nt: TGTGCCAGCAGTTCCCTAGACAGGTTCAGGGACACTGAAGCTTTCTTT

j_call: TRBJ2-3
d_call: TRBD2
v_call: TRBV5-1
cdr3_length: 16
clone_size: -
cdr3_aa: CASSGLVGLAGDTQYF
cdr3_nt: TGCGCCAGCAGCGGCCTAGTAGGGCTAGCGGGAGATACGCAGTATTTT

j_call: TRBJ1-6
d_call: -
v_call: TRBV27
cdr3_length: 17
clone_size: few
cdr3_aa: CASSLRANGQLNSPLHF
cdr3_nt: TGTGCCAGCAGTTTACGCGCTAATGGACAGTTGAATTCACCCCTCCACTTT

j_call: TRBJ2-3
d_call: -
v_call: TRBV6-5
cdr3_length: 15
clone_size: -
cdr3_aa: CASRRGTSSTDTQYF
cdr3_nt: TGTGCCAGCAGGAGAGGGACTTCTAGCACAGATACGCAGTATTTT

j_call: TRBJ2-7
d_call: TRBD1
v_call: TRBV6-5
cdr3_length: 14
clone_size: once
cdr3_aa: CASSYDPTGPEQYF
cdr3_nt: TGTGCCAGCAGTTACGATCCGACAGGGCCCGAGCAGTACTTC

j_call: TRBJ2-7
d_call: TRBD2
v_call: TRBV10-3
cdr3_length: 16
clone_size: -
cdr3_aa: CAISESNKRGNYEQYF
cdr3_nt: TGTGCCATCAGTGAGTCGAACAAGCGGGGGAACTACGAGCAGTACTTC

j_call: TRBJ2-2
d_call: TRBD1
v_call: TRBV6-5
cdr3_length: 14
clone_size: -
cdr3_aa: CASSPPDRSGELFF
cdr3_nt: TGTGCCAGCAGTCCCCCGGACAGGAGCGGGGAGCTGTTTTTT

j_call: TRBJ2-2
d_call: -
v_call: TRBV7-2
cdr3_length: 14
clone_size: -
cdr3_aa: CASSLVAPGGELFF
cdr3_nt: TGTGCCAGCAGCTTAGTGGCCCCTGGCGGGGAGCTGTTTTTT

j_call: TRBJ1-5
d_call: -
v_call: TRBV12-3/TRBV12-4
cdr3_length: 13
clone_size: -
cdr3_aa: CASSFGRNQPQHF
cdr3_nt: TGTGCCAGCAGTTTTGGGAGGAATCAGCCCCAGCATTTT

j_call: TRBJ1-1
d_call: TRBD1
v_call: TRBV4-1
cdr3_length: 16
clone_size: -
cdr3_aa: CASSQSPDRDPFPAFF
cdr3_nt: TGCGCCAGCAGCCAATCACCAGACAGGGATCCTTTTCCGGCTTTCTTT

j_call: TRBJ2-3
d_call: TRBD2
v_call: TRBV2
cdr3_length: 16
clone_size: -
cdr3_aa: CASTTPGTREEDTQYF
cdr3_nt: TGTGCCAGCACTACCCCTGGGACTAGAGAGGAAGATACGCAGTATTTT

j_call: TRBJ2-2
d_call: TRBD1
v_call: TRBV5-4
cdr3_length: 14
clone_size: -
cdr3_aa: CASISDRGHGELFF
cdr3_nt: TGTGCCAGCATCTCCGACAGGGGCCACGGGGAGCTGTTTTTT

j_call: TRBJ1-2
d_call: TRBD1
v_call: TRBV25-1
cdr3_length: 16
clone_size: few
cdr3_aa: CASSEYSTGGNYGYTF
cdr3_nt: TGTGCCAGCAGTGAATACTCGACAGGGGGCAACTATGGCTACACCTTC

j_call: TRBJ1-1
d_call: -
v_call: TRBV29-1
cdr3_length: 13
clone_size: -
cdr3_aa: CSVNEGWGTEAFF
cdr3_nt: TGCAGCGTAAATGAGGGTTGGGGCACTGAAGCTTTCTTT

j_call: TRBJ2-5
d_call: -
v_call: TRBV6-5
cdr3_length: 14
clone_size: -
cdr3_aa: CASSSPTRGETQYF
cdr3_nt: TGTGCCAGCAGTTCTCCGACCCGAGGGGAGACCCAGTACTTC

j_call: TRBJ1-1
d_call: TRBD1
v_call: TRBV9
cdr3_length: 14
clone_size: -
cdr3_aa: CASSARGRDTEAFF
cdr3_nt: TGTGCCAGCAGCGCCAGGGGGCGGGACACTGAAGCTTTCTTT

j_call: TRBJ2-2
d_call: -
v_call: TRBV9
cdr3_length: 13
clone_size: -
cdr3_aa: CASSAPLGGELFF
cdr3_nt: TGTGCCAGCAGCGCCCCTCTAGGCGGGGAGCTGTTTTTT

j_call: TRBJ2-3
d_call: -
v_call: TRBV5-1
cdr3_length: 14
clone_size: -
cdr3_aa: CASSFLRFTDTQYF
cdr3_nt: TGCGCCAGCAGCTTTCTCAGATTCACAGATACGCAGTATTTT

j_call: TRBJ1-3
d_call: -
v_call: TRBV4-1
cdr3_length: 15
clone_size: -
cdr3_aa: CASSQLQGLGNTIYF
cdr3_nt: TGCGCCAGCAGCCAACTGCAGGGACTGGGAAACACCATATATTTT

j_call: TRBJ1-2
d_call: -
v_call: TRBV6-1
cdr3_length: 14
clone_size: -
cdr3_aa: CASSESGELYGYTF
cdr3_nt: TGTGCCAGCAGTGAATCCGGGGAGCTCTATGGCTACACCTTC

j_call: TRBJ1-5
d_call: -
v_call: TRBV6-2/TRBV6-3
cdr3_length: 15
clone_size: -
cdr3_aa: CASSYSTAVTQPQHF
cdr3_nt: TGTGCCAGCAGTTACTCGACCGCGGTGACTCAGCCCCAGCATTTT

j_call: TRBJ2-1
d_call: TRBD2
v_call: TRBV24-1
cdr3_length: 15
clone_size: few
cdr3_aa: CATSGVAGGSGEQFF
cdr3_nt: TGTGCCACCTCAGGGGTAGCGGGGGGTTCCGGTGAGCAGTTCTTC

j_call: TRBJ2-3
d_call: TRBD1
v_call: TRBV6-5
cdr3_length: 15
clone_size: -
cdr3_aa: CASSYGQGSSDTQYF
cdr3_nt: TGTGCCAGCAGTTACGGACAGGGGAGTTCAGATACGCAGTATTTT

j_call: TRBJ1-5
d_call: -
v_call: TRBV21-1
cdr3_length: 16
clone_size: -
cdr3_aa: CASSREGPEKGQPQHF
cdr3_nt: TGTGCCAGCAGCAGGGAGGGACCTGAAAAGGGTCAGCCCCAGCATTTT

j_call: TRBJ2-2
d_call: TRBD1
v_call: TRBV30
cdr3_length: 13
clone_size: -
cdr3_aa: CAWDRVGTGELFF
cdr3_nt: TGTGCCTGGGACAGGGTGGGGACCGGGGAGCTGTTTTTT

j_call: TRBJ1-1
d_call: TRBD1
v_call: TRBV11-2
cdr3_length: 13
clone_size: -
cdr3_aa: CASSPGRGLEAFF
cdr3_nt: TGTGCCAGCAGCCCGGGAAGGGGGCTTGAAGCTTTCTTT

j_call: TRBJ1-5
d_call: TRBD1
v_call: TRBV30
cdr3_length: 14
clone_size: -
cdr3_aa: CAWSAQGTNQPQHF
cdr3_nt: TGTGCCTGGAGTGCACAGGGGACCAATCAGCCCCAGCATTTT

j_call: TRBJ1-6
d_call: -
v_call: TRBV5-1
cdr3_length: 14
clone_size: -
cdr3_aa: CASSRDGGNSPLHF
cdr3_nt: TGCGCCAGCAGCCGGGACGGGGGAAATTCACCCCTCCACTTT

j_call: TRBJ1-2
d_call: -
v_call: TRBV5-1
cdr3_length: 14
clone_size: -
cdr3_aa: CASSFGAGDYGYTF
cdr3_nt: TGCGCCAGCAGCTTTGGGGCGGGGGATTATGGCTACACCTTC

j_call: TRBJ1-6
d_call: -
v_call: TRBV7-9
cdr3_length: 16
clone_size: -
cdr3_aa: CASSYKGLTYHSPLHF
cdr3_nt: TGTGCCAGCAGCTACAAGGGGCTTACGTACCATTCACCCCTCCACTTT

j_call: TRBJ2-7
d_call: -
v_call: TRBV19
cdr3_length: 14
clone_size: -
cdr3_aa: CASNAGINSYEQYF
cdr3_nt: TGTGCCAGTAACGCGGGGATAAACTCCTACGAGCAGTACTTC

j_call: TRBJ2-1
d_call: -
v_call: TRBV4-1
cdr3_length: 12
clone_size: -
cdr3_aa: CASSREGSEQFF
cdr3_nt: TGCGCCAGCAGCCGTGAAGGGAGTGAGCAGTTCTTC

j_call: TRBJ2-5
d_call: TRBD2
v_call: TRBV12-3/TRBV12-4
cdr3_length: 12
clone_size: -
cdr3_aa: CASSVQSGAQYF
cdr3_nt: TGTGCCAGCAGTGTCCAGAGCGGGGCCCAGTACTTC

j_call: TRBJ2-3
d_call: -
v_call: TRBV11-2
cdr3_length: 16
clone_size: -
cdr3_aa: CASSLGASFVVDTQYF
cdr3_nt: TGTGCCAGCAGCTTAGGGGCCTCCTTCGTTGTTGATACGCAGTATTTT

j_call: TRBJ2-5
d_call: TRBD2
v_call: TRBV15
cdr3_length: 16
clone_size: -
cdr3_aa: CATSTSGGGSQETQYF
cdr3_nt: TGTGCCACCAGCACTAGCGGGGGGGGTTCCCAAGAGACCCAGTACTTC

j_call: TRBJ2-3
d_call: -
v_call: TRBV5-1
cdr3_length: 14
clone_size: -
cdr3_aa: CASSPGVSTDTQYF
cdr3_nt: TGCGCCAGCAGCCCGGGGGTGTCCACAGATACGCAGTATTTT

j_call: TRBJ2-2
d_call: -
v_call: TRBV28
cdr3_length: 17
clone_size: -
cdr3_aa: CASSFPGAYSNTGELFF
cdr3_nt: TGTGCCAGCAGTTTTCCAGGGGCCTATTCGAACACCGGGGAGCTGTTTTTT

j_call: TRBJ1-1
d_call: -
v_call: TRBV5-4
cdr3_length: 14
clone_size: -
cdr3_aa: CASSPETENTEAFF
cdr3_nt: TGTGCCAGCAGCCCAGAGACAGAGAACACTGAAGCTTTCTTT

j_call: TRBJ2-1
d_call: TRBD2
v_call: TRBV19
cdr3_length: 17
clone_size: few
cdr3_aa: CASSPWRGGGYGNEQFF
cdr3_nt: TGTGCCAGTAGTCCCTGGAGGGGCGGGGGATACGGGAATGAGCAGTTCTTC

j_call: TRBJ2-7
d_call: TRBD1
v_call: TRBV27
cdr3_length: 15
clone_size: -
cdr3_aa: CASSLSTGGSYEQYF
cdr3_nt: TGTGCCAGCAGTTTATCGACAGGGGGGTCGTACGAGCAGTACTTC

j_call: TRBJ2-3
d_call: -
v_call: TRBV18
cdr3_length: 14
clone_size: few
cdr3_aa: CASSPPTRTDTQYF
cdr3_nt: TGTGCCAGCTCACCACCGACACGCACAGATACGCAGTATTTT

j_call: TRBJ1-5
d_call: -
v_call: TRBV6-5
cdr3_length: 13
clone_size: -
cdr3_aa: CASSYREDQPQHF
cdr3_nt: TGTGCCAGCAGTTACAGGGAGGATCAGCCCCAGCATTTT

j_call: TRBJ1-3
d_call: TRBD1
v_call: TRBV9
cdr3_length: 17
clone_size: -
cdr3_aa: CASSASPQDRSGNTIYF
cdr3_nt: TGTGCCAGCAGCGCATCCCCCCAGGACAGGTCTGGAAACACCATATATTTT

j_call: TRBJ1-5
d_call: TRBD1
v_call: TRBV19
cdr3_length: 17
clone_size: few
cdr3_aa: CASSLPRDRASHQPQHF
cdr3_nt: TGTGCCAGTAGTCTACCACGGGACAGGGCTTCTCATCAGCCCCAGCATTTT

j_call: TRBJ2-1
d_call: TRBD2
v_call: TRBV5-4
cdr3_length: 16
clone_size: -
cdr3_aa: CASSQGGGGSYNEQFF
cdr3_nt: TGTGCCAGCAGCCAAGGCGGGGGAGGCTCCTACAATGAGCAGTTCTTC

j_call: TRBJ2-2
d_call: -
v_call: TRBV14
cdr3_length: 14
clone_size: -
cdr3_aa: CASSQVASTGELFF
cdr3_nt: TGTGCCAGCAGCCAAGTAGCGAGCACCGGGGAGCTGTTTTTT

j_call: TRBJ1-2
d_call: TRBD1
v_call: TRBV10-3
cdr3_length: 11
clone_size: -
cdr3_aa: CAISDTGAYTF
cdr3_nt: TGTGCCATCAGCGATACAGGGGCCTACACCTTC